This T cell receptor beta chain was observed in a study of blood T cell repertoires in COVID-19. Original handling: Reference gene primer amplification yielded estimated nucleated cell counts. TCRdb's copy holds only in-frame clones and misses some; the assay was immunoSEQ multiplex PCR. V and J calls and clone size are given by that table; D and trimming were obtained from the DNA. The table lists roughly 180,000 clones, about 93% of them singletons. Seattle's enrolled individuals joined amid active infection and were then monitored longitudinally. Trimming stripped 3 bases from V and 3 bases from J, with 8 bases between. The CDR3 runs to 13 residues.

The J gene is TRBJ1-2, the V gene TRBV12-3 or TRBV12-4; D unclear. Input material: peripheral blood. The TCR sequence derives from a man younger than 40 with COVID-19, enrolled during active disease. CDR3 coding DNA: TGTGCCAGCAGTTTTGTGGCAGACTATGGCTACACCTTC. Protein: CASSFVADYGYTF.